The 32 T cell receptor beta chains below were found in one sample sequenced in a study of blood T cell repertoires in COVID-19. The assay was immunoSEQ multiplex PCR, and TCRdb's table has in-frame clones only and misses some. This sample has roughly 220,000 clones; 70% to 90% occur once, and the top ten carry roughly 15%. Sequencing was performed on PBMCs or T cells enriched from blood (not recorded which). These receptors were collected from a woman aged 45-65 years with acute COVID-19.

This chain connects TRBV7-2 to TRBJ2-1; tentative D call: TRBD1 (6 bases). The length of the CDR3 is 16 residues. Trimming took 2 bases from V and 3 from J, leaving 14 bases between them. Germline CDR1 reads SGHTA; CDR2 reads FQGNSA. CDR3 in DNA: TGTGCCAGCAGCTTAAAACGGTCAGGGGTCTACAATGAGCAGTTCTTC. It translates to CASSLKRSGVYNEQFF.

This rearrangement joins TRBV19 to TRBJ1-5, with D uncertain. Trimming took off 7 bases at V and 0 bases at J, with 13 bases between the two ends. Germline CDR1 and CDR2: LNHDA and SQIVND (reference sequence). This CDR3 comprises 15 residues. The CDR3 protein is CASMLQKYSNQPQHF. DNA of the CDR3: TGTGCCAGTATGTTACAGAAGTATAGCAATCAGCCCCAGCATTTT.

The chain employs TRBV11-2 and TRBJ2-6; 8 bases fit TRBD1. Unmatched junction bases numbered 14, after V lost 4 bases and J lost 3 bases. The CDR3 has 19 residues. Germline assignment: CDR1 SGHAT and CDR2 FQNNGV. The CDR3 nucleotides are TGTGCCAGCAGCTCCCTCAGGGGGCAAGGGGGCAATGGGGCCAACGTCCTGACTTTC. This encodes CASSSLRGQGGNGANVLTF.

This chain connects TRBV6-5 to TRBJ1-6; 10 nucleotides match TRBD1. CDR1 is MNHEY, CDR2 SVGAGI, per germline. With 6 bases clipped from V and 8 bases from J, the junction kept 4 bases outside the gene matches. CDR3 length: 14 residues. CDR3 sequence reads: CASRTDRGHSPLHF. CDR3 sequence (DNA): TGTGCCAGCAGGACAGACAGGGGGCATTCACCCCTCCACTTT.

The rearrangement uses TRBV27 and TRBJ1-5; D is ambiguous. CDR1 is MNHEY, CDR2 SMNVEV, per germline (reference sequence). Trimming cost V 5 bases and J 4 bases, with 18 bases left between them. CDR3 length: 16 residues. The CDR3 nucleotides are TGTGCCAGCAGTCCCTCAGGAGGGTCGGTTAATCAGCCCCAGCATTTT. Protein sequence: CASSPSGGSVNQPQHF.

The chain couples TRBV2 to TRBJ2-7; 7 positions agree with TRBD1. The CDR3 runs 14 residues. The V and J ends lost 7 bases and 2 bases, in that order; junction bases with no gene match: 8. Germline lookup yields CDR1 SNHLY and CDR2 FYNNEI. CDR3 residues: CASTEGQTTYEQYF. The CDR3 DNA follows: TGTGCCAGCACAGAGGGACAGACCACCTACGAGCAGTACTTC.

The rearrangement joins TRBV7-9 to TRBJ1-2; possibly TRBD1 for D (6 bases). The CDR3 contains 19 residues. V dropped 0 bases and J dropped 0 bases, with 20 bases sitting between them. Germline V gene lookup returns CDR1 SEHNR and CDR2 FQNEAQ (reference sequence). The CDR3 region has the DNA TGTGCCAGCAGCTTAGCGACGGTTGGGCAGGGGTTTTCTAACTATGGCTACACCTTC. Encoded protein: CASSLATVGQGFSNYGYTF.

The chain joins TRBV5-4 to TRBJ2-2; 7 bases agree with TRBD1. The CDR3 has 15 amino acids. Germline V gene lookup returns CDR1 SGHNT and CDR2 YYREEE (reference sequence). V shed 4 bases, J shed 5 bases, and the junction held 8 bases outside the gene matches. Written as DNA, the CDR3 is TGTGCCAGCAGCCTGGACAGGTTCGAGACCGGGGAGCTGTTTTTT. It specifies CASSLDRFETGELFF.

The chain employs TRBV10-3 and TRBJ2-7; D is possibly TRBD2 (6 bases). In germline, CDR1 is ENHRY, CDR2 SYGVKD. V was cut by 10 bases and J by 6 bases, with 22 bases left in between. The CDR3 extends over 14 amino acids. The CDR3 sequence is CATDATGERREQYF. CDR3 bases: TGTGCCACTGATGCTACGGGAGAGCGGCGCGAGCAGTACTTC.

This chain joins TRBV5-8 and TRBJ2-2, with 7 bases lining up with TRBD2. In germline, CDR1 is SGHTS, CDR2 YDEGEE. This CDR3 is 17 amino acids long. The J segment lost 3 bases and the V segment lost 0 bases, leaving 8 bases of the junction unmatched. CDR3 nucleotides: TGTGCCAGCAGCTTGGGTCTTGGGCGGGAGTACACCGGGGAGCTGTTTTTT. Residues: CASSLGLGREYTGELFF.

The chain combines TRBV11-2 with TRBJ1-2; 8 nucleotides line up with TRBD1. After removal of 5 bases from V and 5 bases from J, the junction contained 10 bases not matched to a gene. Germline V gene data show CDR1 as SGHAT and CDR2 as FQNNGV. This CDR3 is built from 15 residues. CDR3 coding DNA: TGTGCCAGCAGCCCCGGCGACAGGGGAAGATATGGCTACACCTTC. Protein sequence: CASSPGDRGRYGYTF.

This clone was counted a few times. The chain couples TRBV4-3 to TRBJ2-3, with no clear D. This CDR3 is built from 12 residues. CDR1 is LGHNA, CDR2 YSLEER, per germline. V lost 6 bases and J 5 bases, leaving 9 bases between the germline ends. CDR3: CASSPTGDTQYF. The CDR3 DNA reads TGCGCCAGCAGTCCAACGGGAGATACGCAGTATTTT.

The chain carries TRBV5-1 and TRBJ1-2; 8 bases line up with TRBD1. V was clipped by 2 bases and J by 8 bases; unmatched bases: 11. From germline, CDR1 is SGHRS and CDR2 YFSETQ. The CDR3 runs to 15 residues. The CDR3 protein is CASSLRTGGIEGYTF. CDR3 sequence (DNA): TGCGCCAGCAGCTTAAGAACAGGGGGTATTGAGGGCTACACCTTC.

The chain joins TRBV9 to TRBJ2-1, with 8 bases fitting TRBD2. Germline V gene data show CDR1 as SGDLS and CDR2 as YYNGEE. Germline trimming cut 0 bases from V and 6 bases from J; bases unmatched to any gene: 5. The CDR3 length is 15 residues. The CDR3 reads CASSVVAGGGNEQFF. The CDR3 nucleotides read TGTGCCAGCAGCGTAGTGGCGGGAGGAGGCAATGAGCAGTTCTTC.

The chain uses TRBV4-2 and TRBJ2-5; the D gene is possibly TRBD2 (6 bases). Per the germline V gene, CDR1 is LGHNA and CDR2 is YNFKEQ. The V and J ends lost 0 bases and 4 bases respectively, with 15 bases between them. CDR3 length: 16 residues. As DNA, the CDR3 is TGTGCCAGCAGCCAAGATACCCAGGGAGGCCCAGAGACCCAGTACTTC. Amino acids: CASSQDTQGGPETQYF.

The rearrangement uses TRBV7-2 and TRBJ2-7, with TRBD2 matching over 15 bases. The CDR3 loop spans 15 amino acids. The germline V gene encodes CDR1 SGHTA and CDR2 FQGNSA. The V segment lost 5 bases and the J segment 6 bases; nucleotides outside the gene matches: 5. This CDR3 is CASSLGLAGGGEQYF. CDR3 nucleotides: TGTGCCAGCAGCCTCGGACTAGCGGGAGGGGGCGAGCAGTACTTC.

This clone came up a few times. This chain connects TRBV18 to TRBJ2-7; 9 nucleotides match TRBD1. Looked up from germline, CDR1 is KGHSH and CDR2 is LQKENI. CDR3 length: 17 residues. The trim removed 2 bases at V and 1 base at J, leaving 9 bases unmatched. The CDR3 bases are TGTGCCAGCTCACCAGAGACAGGGGGTCCTAAATCCTACGAGCAGTACTTC. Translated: CASSPETGGPKSYEQYF. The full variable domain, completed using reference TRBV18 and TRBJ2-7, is NAGVMQNPRHLVRRRGQEARLRCSPMKGHSHVYWYRQLPEEGLKFMVYLQKENIIDESGMPKERFSAEFPKEGPSILRIQQVVRGDSAAYFCASSPETGGPKSYEQYFGPGTRLTVT.

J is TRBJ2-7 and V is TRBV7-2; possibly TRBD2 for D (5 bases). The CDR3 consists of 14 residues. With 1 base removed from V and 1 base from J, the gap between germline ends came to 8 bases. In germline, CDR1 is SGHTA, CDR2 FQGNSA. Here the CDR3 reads CASSLVRLSYEQYF. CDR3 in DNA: TGTGCCAGCAGCTTAGTTCGACTATCCTACGAGCAGTACTTC.

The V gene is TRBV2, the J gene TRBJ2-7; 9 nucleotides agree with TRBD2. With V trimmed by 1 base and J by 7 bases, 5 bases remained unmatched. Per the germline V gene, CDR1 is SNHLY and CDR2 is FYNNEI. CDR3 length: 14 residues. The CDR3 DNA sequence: TGTGCCAGCAGTGAAGGTCTAGCGGGACGGGAGCAGTACTTC. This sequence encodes CASSEGLAGREQYF.

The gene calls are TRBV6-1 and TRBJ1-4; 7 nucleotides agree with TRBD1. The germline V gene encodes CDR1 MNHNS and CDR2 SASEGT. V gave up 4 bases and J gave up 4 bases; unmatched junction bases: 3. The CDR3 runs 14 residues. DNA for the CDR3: TGTGCCAGCAGTGTGGGGACAGTTAATGAAAAACTGTTTTTT. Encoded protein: CASSVGTVNEKLFF.

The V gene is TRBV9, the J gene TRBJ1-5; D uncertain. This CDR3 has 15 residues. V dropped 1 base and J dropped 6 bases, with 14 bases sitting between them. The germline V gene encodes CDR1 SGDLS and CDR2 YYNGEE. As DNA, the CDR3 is TGTGCCAGCAGCGTAAGTGGGCAGGTGGCTCAGCCCCAGCATTTT. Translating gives CASSVSGQVAQPQHF.

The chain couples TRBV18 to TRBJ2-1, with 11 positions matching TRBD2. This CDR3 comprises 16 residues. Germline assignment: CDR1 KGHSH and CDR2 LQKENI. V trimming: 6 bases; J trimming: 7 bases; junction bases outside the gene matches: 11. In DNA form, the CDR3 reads TGTGCCAGCTCCCCTCTGACTAGCGGGATGAAAAATGAGCAGTTCTTC. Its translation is CASSPLTSGMKNEQFF.

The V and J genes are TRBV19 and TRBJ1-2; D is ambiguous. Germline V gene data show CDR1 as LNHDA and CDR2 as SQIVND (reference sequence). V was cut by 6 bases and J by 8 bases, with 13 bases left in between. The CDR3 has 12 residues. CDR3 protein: CASSLIGGGYTF. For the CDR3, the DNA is TGTGCCAGTAGCCTAATAGGAGGCGGCTACACCTTC.

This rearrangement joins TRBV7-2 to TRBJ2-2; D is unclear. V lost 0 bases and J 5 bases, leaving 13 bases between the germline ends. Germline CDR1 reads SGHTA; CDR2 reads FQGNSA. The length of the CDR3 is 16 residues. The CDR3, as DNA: TGTGCCAGCAGCTTAGCCCTAGGCGGTGTAACCGGGGAGCTGTTTTTT. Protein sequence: CASSLALGGVTGELFF.

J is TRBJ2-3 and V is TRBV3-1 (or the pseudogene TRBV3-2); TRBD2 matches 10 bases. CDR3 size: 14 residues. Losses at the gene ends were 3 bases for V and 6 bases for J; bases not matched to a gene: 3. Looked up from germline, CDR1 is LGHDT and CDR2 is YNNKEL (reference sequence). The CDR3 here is CASSHSGRRDTQYF. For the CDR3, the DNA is TGTGCCAGCAGCCATAGCGGGAGGAGGGATACGCAGTATTTT.

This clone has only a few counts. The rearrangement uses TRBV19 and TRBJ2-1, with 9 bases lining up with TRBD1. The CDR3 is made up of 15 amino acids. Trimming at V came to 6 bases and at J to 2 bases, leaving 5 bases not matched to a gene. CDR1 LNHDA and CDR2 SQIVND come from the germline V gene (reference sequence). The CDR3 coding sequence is TGTGCCAGTAGGACGGGACAGGGTACCTACAATGAGCAGTTCTTC. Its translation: CASRTGQGTYNEQFF.

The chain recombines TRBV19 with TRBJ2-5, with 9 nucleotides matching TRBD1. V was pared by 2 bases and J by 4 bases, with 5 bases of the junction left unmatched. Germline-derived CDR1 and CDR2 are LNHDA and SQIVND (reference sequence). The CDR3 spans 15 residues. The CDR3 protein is CASSIQQGARETQYF. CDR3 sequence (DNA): TGTGCCAGTAGTATACAACAGGGGGCGCGAGAGACCCAGTACTTC. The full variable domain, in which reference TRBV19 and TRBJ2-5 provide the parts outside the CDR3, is DGGITQSPKYLFRKEGQNVTLSCEQNLNHDAMYWYRQDPGQGLRLIYYSQIVNDFQKGDIAEGYSVSREKKESFPLTVTSAQKNPTAFYLCASSIQQGARETQYFGPGTRLLVL.

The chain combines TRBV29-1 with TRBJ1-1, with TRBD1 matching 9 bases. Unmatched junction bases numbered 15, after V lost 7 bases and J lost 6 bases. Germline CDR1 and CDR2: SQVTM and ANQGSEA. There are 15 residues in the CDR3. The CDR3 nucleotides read TGCAGCGCCTATCCGGGACAGGGAATTTCGGCTGAAGCTTTCTTT. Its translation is CSAYPGQGISAEAFF.

CDR3 protein: CASSQVGLAGGPWGNEQFF. The CDR3 bases are TGCGCCAGCAGCCAAGTTGGGCTAGCGGGAGGGCCATGGGGGAATGAGCAGTTCTTC. The rearrangement joins TRBV4-1 to TRBJ2-1; TRBD2 matches at 12 bases. In germline, CDR1 is MGHRA, CDR2 YSYEKL. The V and J ends lost 1 base and 7 bases, in that order; junction bases with no gene match: 14. The CDR3 consists of 19 residues.

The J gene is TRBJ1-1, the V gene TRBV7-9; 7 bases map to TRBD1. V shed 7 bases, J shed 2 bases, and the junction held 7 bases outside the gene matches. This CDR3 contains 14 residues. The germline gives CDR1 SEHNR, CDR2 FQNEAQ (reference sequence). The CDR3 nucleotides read TGTGCCAGCACTCGGGACAGAATTAACACTGAAGCTTTCTTT. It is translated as CASTRDRINTEAFF.

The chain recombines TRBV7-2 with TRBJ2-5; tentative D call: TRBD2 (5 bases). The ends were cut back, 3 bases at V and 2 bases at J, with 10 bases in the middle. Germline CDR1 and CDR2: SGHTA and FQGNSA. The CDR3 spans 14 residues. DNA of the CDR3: TGTGCCAGCAGCTTTTCAGCGGTACAAGAGACCCAGTACTTC. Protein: CASSFSAVQETQYF.

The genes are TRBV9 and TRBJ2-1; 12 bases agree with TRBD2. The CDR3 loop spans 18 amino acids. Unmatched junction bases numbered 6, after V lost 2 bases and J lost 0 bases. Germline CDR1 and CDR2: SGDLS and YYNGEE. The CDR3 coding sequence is TGTGCCAGCAGCGTTACTAGCGGGAGGCCATCCTCCTACAATGAGCAGTTCTTC. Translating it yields CASSVTSGRPSSYNEQFF.